The entry below gives a single T cell receptor (beta chain) sequence along with its context. Produced via immunoSEQ multiplex PCR; TCRdb's table is partial and in-frame only. The sample has around 980,000 clones; approximately 80% are singletons. The CDR3 is 15 amino acids. Trimming took 0 bases from V and 5 from J, leaving 11 bases between them. Germline assignment: CDR1 SGHTS and CDR2 YDEGEE. CD4+ cell separation produced CD45RA+ naive and CD45RA-negative memory subsets. The entry originates in a study of shared clonotypes between healthy human individuals. As for the study in general: Ranging from 18 to 49 in age, donors were a couple of women and a few men.

The specimen was memory CD4+ T cells from PBMCs. Subset denoted: CD45RA-negative fraction. This chain links TRBV5-8 with TRBJ1-4; D call uncertain. The sequence came from a young man in good health. Some clones in this sample may be carry-over from other donors' samples. The CDR3 DNA reads as TGTGCCAGCAGCTTGGGAACAGTTTTAAATGAAAAACTGTTTTTT. Translating gives CASSLGTVLNEKLFF.